This TCR beta chain was observed in a study of CXCR3-negative and CXCR3-positive naive CD8 T cells. Overall study context: The study obtained about 135 million TRB reads, about 1.5 +/- 0.3 million per library. Broader study findings: In CXCR3-positive naive cells, the TRB CDR3s were more hydrophobic than in CXCR3-negative naive cells.

The V gene's germline CDR1 is LNHNV and CDR2 YYDKDF (reference sequence). The length of the CDR3 is 12 residues. All TRB cDNA libraries came from 5' RACE performed with UMI labels. For each CDR3 protein, TCRdb gives one entry from its re-call of the 5' RACE reads, without DNA. In all, the sample yields under 75,000 distinct CDR3 sequences. Notes on this clonotype: Its antigen is as yet unknown.

The sample was naive CXCR3+ CD8+ T cells from blood. Documented subset: CD45RO-CCR7+CD27+CD95- naive CD8+ T cells expressing CXCR3 (TNR3+). The receptor was derived from a human donor in good health. Some clones in this sample may be carry-over from other donors' samples. This chain links TRBV15 with TRBJ1-2. CDR3 sequence: CATRTGGVGYTF.